This TCR beta chain was found in a study of T cells after yellow fever vaccination. Study at large: Some fractions had low cell numbers, and these were prepared with SMART-Seq v4 Ultra Low Input. Findings of the study overall: Most clones from primary vaccination were detected again post-booster (around 96% CD4, about 88% CD8). Some clonotypes were seen in both the CD4 and the CD8 compartments. These made up a small share and likely arose from convergent recombination.

This CDR3 has 12 residues. V was clipped by 3 bases and J by 4 bases, with 7 bases between them. This clonotype was recorded many times. Antigen specificity is unknown. A single record per CDR3 protein comes from TCRdb applying MiXCR to the 5' RACE reads. The data contain under 300,000 distinct CDR3 sequences, about an eighth of them singletons. The chain combines TRBV12-3 or TRBV12-4 with TRBJ2-7, with TRBD1 as a possible D gene (5 bases). The source material was CD4+ T cells sorted from PBMCs, sampled 45 days after the yellow fever booster vaccination. The receptor's source is a man aged 25 to 40 who received the YFV17D yellow fever vaccine. CDR3 protein: CASSFRGYEQYF. CDR3 nucleotides: TGTGCCAGCAGTTTTAGGGGTTACGAGCAGTACTTC.